The rows below give T cell receptor beta chains drawn from one sample of a study of response to subunit inactivated influenza vaccine. TCRdb processed the RT-PCR reads anew with MiXCR; each CDR3 protein has one entry. The sample lists 550,000 to 800,000 distinct CDR3 sequences, around 16% occurring once. The sequences come from PBMCs from blood, collected 11 to 12 days after vaccination. The receptors shown here come from a man in his fifties who received an inactivated influenza vaccine. Both conserved end residues are trimmed from each CDR3.

v_call	j_call	cdr3_aa
TRBV29-1	TRBJ1-1	SGYRGLNTEAF
TRBV5-1	TRBJ2-7	ASSGGLAGAYEQY
TRBV6-2/TRBV6-3	TRBJ1-2	ASSIRPRDRVGYT
TRBV20-1	TRBJ1-2	STRGSNYGYT
TRBV5-1	TRBJ2-3	ASSPIAGGAEDTQY
TRBV3-1	TRBJ1-1	ASSQDQAGTEAF
TRBV11-2	TRBJ2-3	ASSPFFEIRGSGSGVTQY
TRBV10-2	TRBJ2-7	ATILDRVSYEQY
TRBV12-3/TRBV12-4	TRBJ2-7	ASSTIGTSSYEQY
TRBV4-2	TRBJ1-1	ASSQDEYETGGYTEAF
TRBV30	TRBJ2-7	AWSVTWRGEQY
TRBV7-9	TRBJ2-6	AGFDRDRVAGANVLT
TRBV28	TRBJ2-5	ASSAPRLAGQETQY
TRBV18	TRBJ1-4	ASSPPPQGAAKLF
TRBV6-2/TRBV6-3	TRBJ1-5	ASSYSTHRVDQPQH
TRBV20-1	TRBJ1-6	SARGEGRAPLH
TRBV5-6	TRBJ1-1	ASSLDPGMEAF
TRBV12-3/TRBV12-4	TRBJ2-1	ASSSDRDMRNEQF
TRBV2	TRBJ2-1	ASRLTGGSYNEQF
TRBV4-3	TRBJ1-1	ASSQEGQGGAEAF
TRBV10-2	TRBJ2-3	ASLRTASTDTQY
TRBV28	TRBJ2-1	ASLGTSGSYNEQF
TRBV3-1	TRBJ2-5	ASSQGGAVRGETQY
TRBV7-2	TRBJ2-1	ASSRSAYNEQF
TRBV28	TRBJ2-1	ASGLAGGYGEQF
TRBV11-1	TRBJ2-3	ASTSIPGTSGSTDTQY
TRBV5-5	TRBJ1-1	ASSAAGGMNTEAF
TRBV6-2/TRBV6-3	TRBJ2-3	ASSSGLAERDTQY
TRBV11-2	TRBJ1-4	ASSSLTGGREKLF
TRBV18	TRBJ2-1	ASSPPGIKNNEQF
TRBV20-1	TRBJ2-7	SARDLEREYEQY
TRBV5-5	TRBJ2-7	ASIRFGGSYEQY
TRBV7-2	TRBJ2-7	ASSLEGSRASEQY
TRBV4-3	TRBJ2-1	ASSSTSVNEQF
TRBV18	TRBJ2-3	ASSPGSQPDTQY
TRBV6-5	TRBJ1-6	ASSIRGRGNSPLH
TRBV20-1	TRBJ2-7	SARVLGTASSYEQY
TRBV3-1	TRBJ2-3	ASSQQAGLLDTQY
TRBV28	TRBJ2-5	ASRRSSGSGETQY
TRBV28	TRBJ2-7	ATRAVGGEQY
TRBV11-2	TRBJ2-7	ASSLGQGTWEQY
TRBV12-5	TRBJ2-5	ASSGQAPETQY
TRBV12-3/TRBV12-4	TRBJ1-5	ASTQRENQPQH
TRBV7-6	TRBJ2-7	ASSPGTSGRWVHEQY
TRBV25-1	TRBJ1-3	ASSERPGNTIY